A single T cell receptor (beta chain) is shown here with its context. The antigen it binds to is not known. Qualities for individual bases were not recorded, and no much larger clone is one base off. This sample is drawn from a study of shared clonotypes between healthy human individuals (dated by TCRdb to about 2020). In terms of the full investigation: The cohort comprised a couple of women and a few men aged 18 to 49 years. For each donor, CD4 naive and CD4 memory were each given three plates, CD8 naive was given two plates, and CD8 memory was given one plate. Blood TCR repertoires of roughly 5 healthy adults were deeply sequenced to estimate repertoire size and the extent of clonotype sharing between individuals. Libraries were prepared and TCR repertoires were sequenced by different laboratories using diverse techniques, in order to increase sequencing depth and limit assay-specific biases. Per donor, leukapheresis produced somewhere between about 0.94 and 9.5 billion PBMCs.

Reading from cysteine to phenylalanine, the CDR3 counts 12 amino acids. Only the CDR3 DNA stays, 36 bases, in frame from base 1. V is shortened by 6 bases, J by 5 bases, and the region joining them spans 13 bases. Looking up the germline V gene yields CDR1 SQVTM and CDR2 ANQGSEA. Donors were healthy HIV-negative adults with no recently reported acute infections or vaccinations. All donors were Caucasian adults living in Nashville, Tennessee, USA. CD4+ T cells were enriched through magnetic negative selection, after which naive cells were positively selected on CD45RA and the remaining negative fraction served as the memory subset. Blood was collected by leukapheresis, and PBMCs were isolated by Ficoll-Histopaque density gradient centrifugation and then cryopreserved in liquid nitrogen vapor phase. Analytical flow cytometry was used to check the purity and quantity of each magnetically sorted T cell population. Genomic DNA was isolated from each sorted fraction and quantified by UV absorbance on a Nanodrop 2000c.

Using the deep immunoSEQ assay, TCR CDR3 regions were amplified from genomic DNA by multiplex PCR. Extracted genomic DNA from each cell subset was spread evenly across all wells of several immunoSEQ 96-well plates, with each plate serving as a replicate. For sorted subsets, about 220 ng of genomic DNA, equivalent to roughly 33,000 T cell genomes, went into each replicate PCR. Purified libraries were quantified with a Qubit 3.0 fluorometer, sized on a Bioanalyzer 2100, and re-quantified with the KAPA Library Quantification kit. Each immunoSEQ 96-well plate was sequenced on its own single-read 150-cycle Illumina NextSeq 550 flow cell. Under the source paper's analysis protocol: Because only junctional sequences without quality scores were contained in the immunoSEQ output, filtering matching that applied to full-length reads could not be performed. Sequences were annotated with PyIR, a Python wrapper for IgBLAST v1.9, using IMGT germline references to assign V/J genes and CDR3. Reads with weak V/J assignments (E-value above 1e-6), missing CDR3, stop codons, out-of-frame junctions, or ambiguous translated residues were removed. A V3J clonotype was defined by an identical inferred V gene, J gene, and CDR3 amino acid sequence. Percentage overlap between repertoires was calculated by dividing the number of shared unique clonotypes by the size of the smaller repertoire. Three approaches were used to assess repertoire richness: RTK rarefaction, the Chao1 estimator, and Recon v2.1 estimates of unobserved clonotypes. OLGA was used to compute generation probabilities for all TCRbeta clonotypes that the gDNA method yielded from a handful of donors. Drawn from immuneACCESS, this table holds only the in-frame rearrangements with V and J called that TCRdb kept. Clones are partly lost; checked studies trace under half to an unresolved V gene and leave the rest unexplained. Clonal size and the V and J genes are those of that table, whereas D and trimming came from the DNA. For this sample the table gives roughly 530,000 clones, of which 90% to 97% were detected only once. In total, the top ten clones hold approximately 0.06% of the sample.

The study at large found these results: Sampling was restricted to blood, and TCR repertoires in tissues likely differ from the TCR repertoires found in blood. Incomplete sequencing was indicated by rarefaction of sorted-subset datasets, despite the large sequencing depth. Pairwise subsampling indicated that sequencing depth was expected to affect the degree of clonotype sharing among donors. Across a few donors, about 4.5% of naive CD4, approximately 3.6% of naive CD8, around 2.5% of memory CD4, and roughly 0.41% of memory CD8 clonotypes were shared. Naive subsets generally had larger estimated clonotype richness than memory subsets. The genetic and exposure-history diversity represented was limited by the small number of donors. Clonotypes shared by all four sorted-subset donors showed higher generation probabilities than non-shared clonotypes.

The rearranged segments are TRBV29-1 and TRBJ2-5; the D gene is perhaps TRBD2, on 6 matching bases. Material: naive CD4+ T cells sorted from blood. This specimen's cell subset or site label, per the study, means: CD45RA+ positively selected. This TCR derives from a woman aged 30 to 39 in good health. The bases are TGCAGCGTCTCGGGGGTTGAGGAGACCCAGTACTTC. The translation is CSVSGVEETQYF.